These 23 T cell receptor beta chains originate from one sample sequenced in a study of response to subunit inactivated influenza vaccine. Via MiXCR, TCRdb re-called the RT-PCR reads, giving one row per CDR3 protein. The data show roughly 790,000 distinct CDR3 sequences, 21% seen once. This specimen was PBMCs from blood, taken more than 4 days after vaccination. Source of these receptors: a man over 45 who received an inactivated influenza vaccine.

A few counts support this clonotype. The genes are TRBV6-2 or TRBV6-3 and TRBJ1-5; D remains unclear. Germline V gene data show CDR1 as MNHEY and CDR2 as SVGEGT. V lost 6 bases and J 0 bases, leaving 12 bases between the germline ends. The CDR3 has 15 residues. The chain's CDR3 is CASRRTRSSNQPQHF. The CDR3, as DNA: TGTGCCAGCAGAAGAACCAGGAGTAGCAATCAGCCCCAGCATTTT.

The chain has TRBV7-2 and TRBJ2-3; unclear D gene. Germline V gene data show CDR1 as SGHTA and CDR2 as FQGNSA. Trimming pared 1 base from V and 2 bases from J, leaving 13 bases between. The CDR3 consists of 16 residues. This CDR3 is CASSLVRTLTTDTQYF. The CDR3, as DNA: TGTGCCAGCAGCTTAGTCCGGACCCTGACCACAGATACGCAGTATTTT. The full variable domain, with the rest looked up from reference TRBV7-2 and TRBJ2-3, is GAGVSQSPSNKVTEKGKDVELRCDPISGHTALYWYRQSLGQGLEFLIYFQGNSAPDKSGLPSDRFSAERTGGSVSTLTIQRTQQEDSAVYLCASSLVRTLTTDTQYFGPGTRLTVL.

The chain carries TRBV20-1 and TRBJ2-3, with a possible D match to TRBD1 (5 bases). This CDR3 has 16 residues. Trimming stripped 2 bases from V and 6 bases from J, with 21 bases between. From germline, CDR1 is DFQATT and CDR2 SNEGSKA (reference sequence). CDR3 amino acids: CSARSPMGIGADTQYF. DNA for the CDR3: TGCAGTGCTAGATCCCCGATGGGGATAGGGGCTGATACGCAGTATTTT.

This chain joins TRBV28 and TRBJ1-3; TRBD1 matches at 9 bases. CDR1 and CDR2 (germline): MDHEN, SYDVKM. V dropped 7 bases and J dropped 4; count of bases not matched to a gene: 5. The CDR3 is 14 residues long. CDR3 protein: CASTPGTGGNTIYF. CDR3 DNA: TGTGCCAGCACCCCCGGGACAGGGGGAAACACCATATATTTT. Using reference TRBV28 and TRBJ1-3 for the parts outside the CDR3, the full variable domain is DVKVTQSSRYLVKRTGEKVFLECVQDMDHENMFWYRQDPGLGLRLIYFSYDVKMKEKGDIPEGYSVSREKKERFSLILESASTNQTSMYLCASTPGTGGNTIYFGEGSWLTVV.

The rearrangement joins TRBV27 to TRBJ2-1; TRBD2 agrees at 7 bases. The CDR3 loop spans 17 amino acids. J gave up 0 bases and V 3 bases, and 8 bases lay outside the gene matches. The germline CDR1 and CDR2 sequences are MNHEY and SMNVEV (reference sequence). The DNA for the CDR3 is TGTGCCAGCAGTTTCGGAAGCGGGGTGAACTCCTACAATGAGCAGTTCTTC. Translation gives CASSFGSGVNSYNEQFF.

This clonotype was detected a few times. The rearrangement links TRBV12-3 or TRBV12-4 to TRBJ1-3, with a tentative D call TRBD1 (5 bases). V was cut by 7 bases and J by 2 bases, with 12 bases left in between. This CDR3 is 14 amino acids long. The CDR3: CASILRAAGNTIYF. The CDR3 DNA sequence: TGTGCCAGCATCCTCAGGGCAGCTGGAAACACCATATATTTT.

This clonotype was seen a handful of times. J is TRBJ2-7 and V is TRBV4-2, with 9 bases lining up with TRBD1. This CDR3 is built from 19 residues. The V gene's germline CDR1 is LGHNA and CDR2 YNFKEQ. The V segment lost 0 bases and the J segment 3 bases; nucleotides outside the gene matches: 15. CDR3 nucleotides: TGTGCCAGCAGCCAAGAAACGTCATACCGGGACAGGGCCCTCTACGAGCAGTACTTC. This sequence encodes CASSQETSYRDRALYEQYF.

This clonotype has only a few counts. The chain uses TRBV20-1 and TRBJ1-5; D remains unclear. This CDR3 comprises 13 residues. The V end was cut by 0 bases, the J end by 0 bases, with 3 bases between. Germline lookup yields CDR1 DFQATT and CDR2 SNEGSKA (reference sequence). In DNA, the CDR3 is TGCAGTGCTAGAGAAGTTAGCAATCAGCCCCAGCATTTT. Its translation is CSAREVSNQPQHF.

The chain has TRBV29-1 and TRBJ2-7, with TRBD2 as a possible D gene (5 bases). Germline V gives CDR1 SQVTM, CDR2 ANQGSEA. V was shortened by 4 bases and J by 5 bases, with 12 bases between the two germline ends. The CDR3 extends over 12 amino acids. DNA of the CDR3: TGCAGCGTTGGCGAGCGGTGGAACGAGCAGTACTTC. Encoded protein: CSVGERWNEQYF.

This clonotype has just a few counts. The rearrangement uses TRBV20-1 and TRBJ2-1; 9 bases are a match to TRBD2. Germline V gene data show CDR1 as DFQATT and CDR2 as SNEGSKA (reference sequence). The CDR3 has 13 amino acids. CDR3 nucleotides: TGCAGCGGTAGCGGGAGCTCCTACAATGAGCAGTTCTTC. It yields the protein CSGSGSSYNEQFF.

This chain links TRBV28 with TRBJ2-7; 9 bases agree with TRBD1. CDR1 and CDR2 from the germline V gene are MDHEN and SYDVKM. The CDR3 spans 13 residues. Trimming removed 7 bases from V and 10 bases from J; junction bases left unmatched: 11. CDR3 amino acids: CASNLNRGRAQYF. The CDR3 region has the DNA TGTGCCAGCAACCTGAACAGGGGGCGCGCCCAGTACTTC. Together with reference TRBV28 and TRBJ2-7, the CDR3 gives the full variable domain: DVKVTQSSRYLVKRTGEKVFLECVQDMDHENMFWYRQDPGLGLRLIYFSYDVKMKEKGDIPEGYSVSREKKERFSLILESASTNQTSMYLCASNLNRGRAQYFGPGTRLTVT.

This clonotype was counted between two and nine times. V gene TRBV9 combines with J gene TRBJ2-1, with D perhaps TRBD2 (6 bases). Trimming cost V 2 bases and J 10 bases, with 13 bases left between them. The V gene's germline CDR1 is SGDLS and CDR2 YYNGEE. The CDR3 is 13 amino acids. CDR3 in DNA: TGTGCCAGCAGCGTTGTCGGGAGTCGAGAGCAGTTCTTC. Translating gives CASSVVGSREQFF. Together with reference TRBV9 and TRBJ2-1, the CDR3 gives the full variable domain: DSGVTQTPKHLITATGQRVTLRCSPRSGDLSVYWYQQSLDQGLQFLIQYYNGEERAKGNILERFSAQQFPDLHSELNLSSLELGDSALYFCASSVVGSREQFFGPGTRLTVL.

J is TRBJ2-5 and V is TRBV7-6; no reliable D call. The length of the CDR3 is 15 residues. Between the trimmed V and J ends, which lost 0 bases and 2 bases, there was a span of 10 bases. Germline lookup yields CDR1 SGHVS and CDR2 FNYEAQ. The CDR3 loop reads CASSLAPVNQETQYF. The CDR3 coding sequence is TGTGCCAGCAGCTTAGCGCCGGTGAATCAAGAGACCCAGTACTTC.

This clonotype has a handful of counts. The V and J genes are TRBV29-1 and TRBJ2-3, with D perhaps matching TRBD2 (5 bases). This CDR3 comprises 14 residues. The germline V and J ends were trimmed by 0 bases and 2 bases, with 9 bases remaining between them. From germline, CDR1 is SQVTM and CDR2 ANQGSEA. CDR3 region: CSVEDLANTDTQYF. CDR3 coding DNA: TGCAGCGTTGAAGATCTAGCTAACACAGATACGCAGTATTTT.

This chain links TRBV2 with TRBJ2-1; 7 nucleotides align to TRBD2. This CDR3 has 15 amino acids. V trimming: 0 bases; J trimming: 4 bases; junction bases outside the gene matches: 3. The V gene's germline CDR1 is SNHLY and CDR2 FYNNEI. For the CDR3, the DNA is TGTGCCAGCAGTGAAGCGGGAGGGCAGTACAATGAGCAGTTCTTC. It translates to CASSEAGGQYNEQFF.

This clonotype came up a few times. The CDR3 coding sequence is TGTGCCAGCAGCTTAGGAATGAGGGAGACCCAGTACTTC. It yields the protein CASSLGMRETQYF. V is TRBV7-2 and J is TRBJ2-5; D unclear. The V end was cut by 1 base, the J end by 5 bases, with 8 bases between. Germline CDR1 and CDR2: SGHTA and FQGNSA. The CDR3 runs to 13 residues. Full variable domain (remainder filled in from reference TRBV7-2 and TRBJ2-5): GAGVSQSPSNKVTEKGKDVELRCDPISGHTALYWYRQSLGQGLEFLIYFQGNSAPDKSGLPSDRFSAERTGGSVSTLTIQRTQQEDSAVYLCASSLGMRETQYFGPGTRLLVL.

The sample holds many counts of this clonotype. The chain recombines TRBV20-1 with TRBJ2-7, with D perhaps assigned TRBD1 or TRBD2 (5 bases each). This CDR3 spans 14 amino acids. Germline lookup yields CDR1 DFQATT and CDR2 SNEGSKA (reference sequence). V gave up 6 bases and J gave up 7 bases, with 22 bases separating them. Written as DNA, the CDR3 is TGCAGTGCCAAGGGACGCGACGGTACTAAGGAGCAGTACTTC. It translates to CSAKGRDGTKEQYF.

This clonotype has only a few counts. The chain uses TRBV12-3 or TRBV12-4 and TRBJ2-3; D not resolved. This CDR3 has 15 residues. V was trimmed by 3 bases and J by 1 base, leaving 11 bases between them. The CDR3 nucleotides read TGTGCCAGCAGTTTTCAGTCACCCGGCACAGATACGCAGTATTTT. Amino acids: CASSFQSPGTDTQYF.

The gene calls are TRBV12-3 or TRBV12-4 and TRBJ2-2, with D perhaps being TRBD1 or TRBD2 (5 bases each). V shed 5 bases and J shed 3 bases, with 13 bases lying between them. This CDR3 has 15 residues. The CDR3 bases are TGTGCCAGCAGTCTTGGGGACCTTCACACCGGGGAGCTGTTTTTT. This translates into CASSLGDLHTGELFF.

A few counts support this clonotype. The chain uses TRBV4-1 and TRBJ2-5; D remains unclear. The CDR3 extends over 16 amino acids. The V and J ends lost 0 bases and 0 bases respectively, with 11 bases between them. Per germline, CDR1 MGHRA and CDR2 YSYEKL. The CDR3 protein is CASSQDWRGNQETQYF. In DNA, the CDR3 is TGCGCCAGCAGCCAAGATTGGCGTGGCAACCAAGAGACCCAGTACTTC.

This chain links TRBV5-1 with TRBJ2-1; 7 nucleotides align to TRBD1. The ends lost 5 bases at V and 1 base at J; junction bases unmatched: 6. CDR3 size: 15 residues. Germline V gives CDR1 SGHRS, CDR2 YFSETQ. The chain's CDR3 is CASREPGGSYNEQFF. The CDR3 DNA reads TGCGCCAGCAGGGAACCAGGGGGATCCTACAATGAGCAGTTCTTC.

The chain joins TRBV5-1 to TRBJ2-5, with D perhaps matching TRBD2 (6 bases). The CDR3 totals 15 residues. Germline V lookup: CDR1 SGHRS, CDR2 YFSETQ. V was shortened by 4 bases and J by 5 bases, with 18 bases between the two germline ends. CDR3 amino acids: CASSPPGGSRETQYF. The CDR3 nucleotides are TGCGCCAGCAGCCCCCCCGGAGGGTCTAGGGAGACCCAGTACTTC.

CDR3 region: CASSQEVAGSTDTQYF. The CDR3 coding sequence is TGCGCCAGCAGCCAAGAGGTGGCGGGGTCCACAGATACGCAGTATTTT. The V call is TRBV4-3, the J call TRBJ2-3; D perhaps matches TRBD2 (6 bases). The CDR3 runs to 16 residues. Looked up from germline, CDR1 is LGHNA and CDR2 is YSLEER. The V gene lost 0 bases and the J gene lost 2 bases, with 12 bases spanning the gap.